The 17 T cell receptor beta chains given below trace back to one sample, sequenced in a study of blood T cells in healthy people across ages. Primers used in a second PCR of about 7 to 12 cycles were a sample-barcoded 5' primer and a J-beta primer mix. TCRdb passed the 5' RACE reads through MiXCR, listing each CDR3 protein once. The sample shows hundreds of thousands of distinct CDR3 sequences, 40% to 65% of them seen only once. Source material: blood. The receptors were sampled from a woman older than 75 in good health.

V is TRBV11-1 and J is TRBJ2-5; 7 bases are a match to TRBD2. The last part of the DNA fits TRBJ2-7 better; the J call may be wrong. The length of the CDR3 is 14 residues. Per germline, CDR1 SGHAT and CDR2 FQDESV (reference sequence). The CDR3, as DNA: TGTGCCAGCAGCTTACCGGGGACTAATGTCGAGCAGTACTTC. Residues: CASSLPGTNVEQYF.

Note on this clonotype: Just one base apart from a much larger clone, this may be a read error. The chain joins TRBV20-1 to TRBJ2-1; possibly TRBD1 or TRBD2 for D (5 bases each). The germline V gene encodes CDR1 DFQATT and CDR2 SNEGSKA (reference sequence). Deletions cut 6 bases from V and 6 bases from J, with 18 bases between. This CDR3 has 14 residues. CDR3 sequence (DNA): TGCAGTGCCCGGGGACGAGCGGAATTCAATGAGCAGTTCTTC. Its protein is CSARGRAEFNEQFF.

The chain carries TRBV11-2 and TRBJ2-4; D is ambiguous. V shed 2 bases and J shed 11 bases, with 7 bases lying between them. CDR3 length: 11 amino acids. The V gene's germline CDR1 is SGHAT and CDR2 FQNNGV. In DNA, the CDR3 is TGTGCCAGCAGCTTACGTGGTGTTCAGTACTTC. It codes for CASSLRGVQYF.

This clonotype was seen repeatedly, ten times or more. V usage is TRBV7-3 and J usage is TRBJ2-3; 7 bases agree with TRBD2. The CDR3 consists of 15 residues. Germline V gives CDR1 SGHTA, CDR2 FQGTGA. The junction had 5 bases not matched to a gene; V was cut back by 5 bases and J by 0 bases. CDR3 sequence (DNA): TGTGCCAGCAGCCCCAGCGGGGTAAGCACAGATACGCAGTATTTT. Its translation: CASSPSGVSTDTQYF.

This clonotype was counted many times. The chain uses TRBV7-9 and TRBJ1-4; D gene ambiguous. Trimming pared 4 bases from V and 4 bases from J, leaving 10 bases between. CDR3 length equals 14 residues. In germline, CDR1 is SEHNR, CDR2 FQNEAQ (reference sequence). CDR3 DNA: TGTGCCAGCAGCTCGTGGACGCTTAATGAAAAACTGTTTTTT. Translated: CASSSWTLNEKLFF.

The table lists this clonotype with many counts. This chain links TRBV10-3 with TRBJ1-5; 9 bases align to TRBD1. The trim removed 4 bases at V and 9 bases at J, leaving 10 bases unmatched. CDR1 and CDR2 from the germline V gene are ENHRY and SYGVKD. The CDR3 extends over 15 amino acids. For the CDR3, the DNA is TGTGCCATCAGTGCAGACAGGGGGACCCATCGGCCCCAGCATTTT. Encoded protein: CAISADRGTHRPQHF.

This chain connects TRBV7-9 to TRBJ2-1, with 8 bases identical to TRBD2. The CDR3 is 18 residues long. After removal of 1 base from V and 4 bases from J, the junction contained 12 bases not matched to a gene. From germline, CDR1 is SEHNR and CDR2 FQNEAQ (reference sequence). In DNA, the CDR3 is TGTGCCAGCAGCTTAGGGGTACTGTCCACTAGCGGATACAATGAGCAGTTCTTC. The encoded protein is CASSLGVLSTSGYNEQFF. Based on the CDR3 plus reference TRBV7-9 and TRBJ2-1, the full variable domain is DTGVSQNPRHKITKRGQNVTFRCDPISEHNRLYWYRQTLGQGPEFLTYFQNEAQLEKSRLLSDRFSAERPKGSFSTLEIQRTEQGDSAMYLCASSLGVLSTSGYNEQFFGPGTRLTVL.

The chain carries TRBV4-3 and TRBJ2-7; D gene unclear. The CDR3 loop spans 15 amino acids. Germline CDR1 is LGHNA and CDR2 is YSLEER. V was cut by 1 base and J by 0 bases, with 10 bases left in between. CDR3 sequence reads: CASSQVDESSYEQYF. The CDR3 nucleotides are TGCGCCAGCAGCCAAGTCGACGAGAGCTCCTACGAGCAGTACTTC.

This CDR3 reads CSAPGGHYGYTF. The CDR3, as DNA: TGCAGTGCTCCCGGGGGGCATTATGGCTACACCTTC. The rearrangement links TRBV20-1 to TRBJ1-2; a possible D gene is TRBD1 (6 bases). This CDR3 spans 12 amino acids. The V and J ends lost 5 bases and 5 bases respectively, with 12 bases between them. The germline V gene encodes CDR1 DFQATT and CDR2 SNEGSKA (reference sequence).

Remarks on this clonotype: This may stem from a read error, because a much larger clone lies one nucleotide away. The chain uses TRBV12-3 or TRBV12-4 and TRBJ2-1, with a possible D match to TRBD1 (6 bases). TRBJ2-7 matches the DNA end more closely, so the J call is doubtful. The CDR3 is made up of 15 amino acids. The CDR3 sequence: CASTPGVVAFNEQYF. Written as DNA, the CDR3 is TGTGCCAGCACCCCAGGGGTGGTAGCTTTCAATGAGCAGTACTTC.

The CDR3 DNA reads TGCGCCAGCAGCGCGTCGGACAGCACCTACGAGCAGTACTTC. Protein product: CASSASDSTYEQYF. The rearrangement uses TRBV5-1 and TRBJ2-4; D perhaps matches TRBD1 (6 bases). The end of the DNA aligns better with TRBJ2-7, so the J call may be wrong. Germline V gives CDR1 SGHRS, CDR2 YFSETQ. The CDR3 consists of 14 residues.

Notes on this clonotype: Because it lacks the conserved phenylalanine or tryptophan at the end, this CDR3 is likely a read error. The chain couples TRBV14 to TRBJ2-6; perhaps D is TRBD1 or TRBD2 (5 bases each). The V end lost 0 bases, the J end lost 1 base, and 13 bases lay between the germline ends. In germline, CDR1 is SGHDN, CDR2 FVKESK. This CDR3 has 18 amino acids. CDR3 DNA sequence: TGTGCCAGCAGCCAAGATCCGGGACGCCTGTCTGGGGCCAACGTCCTGACTTTG. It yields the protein CASSQDPGRLSGANVLTL.

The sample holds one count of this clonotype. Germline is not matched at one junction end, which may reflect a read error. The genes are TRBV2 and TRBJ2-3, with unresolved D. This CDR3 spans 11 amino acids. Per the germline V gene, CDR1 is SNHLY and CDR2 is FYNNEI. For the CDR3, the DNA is TGTACCAGCAGTGGGGATGGTACGCAGTATTTT. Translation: CTSSGDGTQYF.

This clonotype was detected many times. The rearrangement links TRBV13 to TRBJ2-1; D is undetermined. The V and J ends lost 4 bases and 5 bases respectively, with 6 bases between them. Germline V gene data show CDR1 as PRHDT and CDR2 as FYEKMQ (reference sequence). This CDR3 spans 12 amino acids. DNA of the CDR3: TGTGCCAGCAGCTCAATGCACAATGAGCAGTTCTTC. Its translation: CASSSMHNEQFF.

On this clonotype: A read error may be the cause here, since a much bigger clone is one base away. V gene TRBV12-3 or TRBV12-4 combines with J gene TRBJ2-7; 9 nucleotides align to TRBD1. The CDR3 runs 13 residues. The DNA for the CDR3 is TGTACCAGCAGTCAACAGGGGGCATATGAGCAGTACTTC. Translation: CTSSQQGAYEQYF.

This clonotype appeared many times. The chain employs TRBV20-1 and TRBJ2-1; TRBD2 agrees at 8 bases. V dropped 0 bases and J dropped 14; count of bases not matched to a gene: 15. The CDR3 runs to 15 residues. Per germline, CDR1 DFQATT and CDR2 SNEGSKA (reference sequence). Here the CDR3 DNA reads TGCAGTGCTAGAGATAGCCGGGCGGGGGGTGCTATAGAGTTCTTC. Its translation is CSARDSRAGGAIEFF.

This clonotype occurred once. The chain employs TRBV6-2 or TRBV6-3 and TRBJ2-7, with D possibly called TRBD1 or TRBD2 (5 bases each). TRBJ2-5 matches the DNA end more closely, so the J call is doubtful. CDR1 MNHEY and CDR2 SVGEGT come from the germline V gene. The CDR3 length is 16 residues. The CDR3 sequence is CASTPLGRSFGETQYF. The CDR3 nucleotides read TGTGCCAGCACCCCCTTGGGACGATCCTTTGGAGAGACCCAGTACTTC.